A selection of T cell receptor beta chains follows, all from one sample in a study of blood T cells in healthy people across ages. One entry per CDR3 protein, called by TCRdb with MiXCR from the 5' RACE reads. The sample carries a few hundred thousand distinct CDR3 sequences, roughly a quarter recorded once. Sequencing was done on a sample of blood. The source of these receptors is a woman in her 70s in good health. Each CDR3 is given with its conserved first and last residue. Each record gives: V gene, D gene, J gene, clone size, CDR3 DNA, CDR3 protein. D genes are given only for firm matches. The listing skips clone size in some rows; elsewhere it reads once, few, many or a size class.

>TRBV20-1|TRBD1|TRBJ2-7|.
TGCAGTGCTTCCGGACAGGGTCTCCGCGAGCAGTACTTC
CSASGQGLREQYF
>TRBV5-1|.|TRBJ2-5|.
TGCGCCAGCAGCACGACAGCGACCCAAGAGACCCAGTACTTC
CASSTTATQETQYF
>TRBV7-2|.|TRBJ1-1|.
TGTGCCAGCAGCTTCAGGGGCCCTAGGGAAGCTTTCTTT
CASSFRGPREAFF
>TRBV5-1|.|TRBJ2-5|few
TGCGCCAGCAGCTTGGGGACGGCCATCCAAGAGACCCAGCACTTC
CASSLGTAIQETQHF
>TRBV20-1|.|TRBJ1-2|few
TGCAGTGCCTTTTTTGGGGGTACCGGCTACACCTTC
CSAFFGGTGYTF
>TRBV20-1|TRBD1|TRBJ1-2|.
TGCATTACGCCGGGACAGGGTTTCAGTGGCTACACCTTC
CITPGQGFSGYTF
>TRBV18|TRBD1|TRBJ1-6|few
TGTGCCAGCTCACCGGTGCAGCAGACAGGGGGATCACCCCTCCACTTT
CASSPVQQTGGSPLHF
>TRBV11-2|TRBD1|TRBJ1-4|.
TGTGCCAGCAGCAGAGGACAGGGCTTTCGGGATAATGAAAAACTGTTTTTT
CASSRGQGFRDNEKLFF
>TRBV5-1|TRBD1|TRBJ2-7|once
TGCGCCAGCAGCTTTACTACCGGGACAGGTCATCAGGAGTACTTC
CASSFTTGTGHQEYF
>TRBV29-1|.|TRBJ2-5|.
TGCAGCGTTCAGTCAGCCGAAGAGACCCAGTACTTC
CSVQSAEETQYF
>TRBV4-3|TRBD2|TRBJ2-5|.
TGCGCCAGCAGCCAAGCCCATCTGGCTAGCGGGCAAGAGACCCAGTACTTC
CASSQAHLASGQETQYF
>TRBV7-3|.|TRBJ2-5|.
TGTGCCAGCAGCTTAGATGGGGGGATCCAAGAGACCCAGTACTTC
CASSLDGGIQETQYF
>TRBV7-6|.|TRBJ2-1|.
TGTGCCAGCAGCCAACGGACGAGAAGGGAGCAGTTCTTC
CASSQRTRREQFF
>TRBV12-3/TRBV12-4|TRBD2|TRBJ2-7|few
TGTGCCAGCAGTTTAGGCGGGACTACCTCCTACGAGCAGTACTTC
CASSLGGTTSYEQYF
>TRBV6-6|.|TRBJ1-2|.
TGTGCCAGCAGTTACATAGGGGATGGTGGCTACACCTTC
CASSYIGDGGYTF
>TRBV10-3|TRBD1|TRBJ1-2|.
TGTGCCATCAGTGAGAGGGGGCAGGGGGAATCCCATGGCTACACCTTC
CAISERGQGESHGYTF
>TRBV20-1|.|TRBJ1-2|.
TGCAGTGCTCGGACTCCGATCTCTAACTATGGCTACACCTTC
CSARTPISNYGYTF
>TRBV20-1|.|TRBJ2-6|few
TGCAGTGCTAGAGACCGTGCCGGGACTTCCAACGTCCTGACTTTC
CSARDRAGTSNVLTF
>TRBV2|TRBD1|TRBJ1-5|.
TGTGCCAGCAGTGGAGACAGGGGGCGACAGCCCCGGCATTTT
CASSGDRGRQPRHF
>TRBV3-1|.|TRBJ1-2|.
TGTGCCAGCAGCCAAGATCCATTCTATGGCTACACCTTC
CASSQDPFYGYTF
>TRBV7-2|.|TRBJ2-5|.
TGTGCCAGCAGCTTAGTTTCCACAGGCCCCCAAGAGACCCAGTACTTC
CASSLVSTGPQETQYF
>TRBV6-2/TRBV6-3|.|TRBJ1-1|.
TGTGCCAGCAGTTCCTACAGGGCGGGCACTGAAGCTTTCTTT
CASSSYRAGTEAFF
>TRBV20-1|.|TRBJ2-1|few
TGCAGTGCTAGACATAGTTCCGACTACTCCTACAATGAGCAGTTCTTC
CSARHSSDYSYNEQFF
>TRBV6-7|TRBD1|TRBJ2-2|few
TGTGCCAGCAGTAGACAGGGGGCACAACAACTTAACGCCGGGGAGCTGTTTTTT
CASSRQGAQQLNAGELFF
>TRBV5-1|.|TRBJ1-2|.
TGCGCCAGCAGCTTGATGGACAGTGACTATGGCTACACCTTC
CASSLMDSDYGYTF
>TRBV7-8|.|TRBJ2-2|few
TGTGCCAGCAGCTTAGGGGGGTTCGGCACCGGGGAGCTGTTTTTT
CASSLGGFGTGELFF
>TRBV5-1|TRBD1|TRBJ1-2|few
TGCGCCAGCACTCCACAGGGGGCGGACTATGGCTACACCTTC
CASTPQGADYGYTF
>TRBV12-5|TRBD1|TRBJ1-1|.
TGTGCTAGTCAGGGGACAGGGGCCACTGAAGCTTTCTTT
CASQGTGATEAFF
>TRBV5-1|.|TRBJ1-4|.
TGCGCCAGCAGCTTGGGGGATAGTGAAAAACTGTTTTTT
CASSLGDSEKLFF
>TRBV7-2|.|TRBJ2-3|few
TGTGCCAGCAGCTTACGACAGACAGATACGCAGTATTTT
CASSLRQTDTQYF
>TRBV6-2/TRBV6-3|TRBD2|TRBJ2-2|.
TGTGCCAGCAGTTCCCCCAAGACTAGCGGGAACACCGGGGAGCTGTTTTTT
CASSSPKTSGNTGELFF
>TRBV10-3|TRBD2|TRBJ2-3|.
TGTGCCACGGCCTCCCGAGCGGGGAGCACAGATACGCAGTATTTT
CATASRAGSTDTQYF
>TRBV7-9|TRBD1|TRBJ1-2|few
TGTGCCAGCAGCTTGGCCGGGGACAGGGCTTATGGCTACACCTTC
CASSLAGDRAYGYTF